This T cell receptor beta chain was observed in a study of blood T cell repertoires in COVID-19. Background on the study: Collection of acute and convalescent COVID-19 samples took place in the United States, Italy and Spain. Nucleic acid was either cDNA or gDNA, and it came from T cells, B-cell-depleted T cells, or PBMCs.

As handled by the study authors: Amplification with reference gene primers provided the estimates of nucleated cell counts. Sequenced by immunoSEQ multiplex PCR; TCRdb stores in-frame clones only, minus some. Clonal size and the V and J genes are those of that table, whereas D and trimming came from the DNA. The table lists some 200,000 clones, about 86% of them singletons, with roughly 3% in the top ten. The specimen sequenced was peripheral blood. The clonotype originates from a human donor with acute or convalescent COVID-19. The donor label of this sample is uncertain.

The CDR3 loop reads CASWGVRGQPQHF. CDR3 nucleotides: TGTGCCAGCTGGGGGGTTAGGGGTCAGCCCCAGCATTTT. The chain employs TRBV2 and TRBJ1-5; weak D call: TRBD1 (5 bases). Trimming shortened V by 8 bases and J by 6 bases, and 14 bases separated the two germline ends. Germline-derived CDR1 and CDR2 are SNHLY and FYNNEI. The CDR3 length is 13 residues.